This passage covers 8 T cell receptor beta chains from one sample sequenced in a study of blood T cell repertoires in COVID-19 (TCRdb year 2020). To prepare the library, the immunoSEQ multiplex PCR assay was applied. Imported from immuneACCESS, the table was reduced by TCRdb to in-frame sequences with V and J called. These copies leave out some clones; in studies compared against another copy, an unresolved V gene accounts for under half, and the cause of the remainder is not known. This sample comprises tens of thousands of clones, nearly 80% of them detected only once. Over 35% of the sample is taken by the ten largest. Sequencing was carried out using peripheral blood. The receptors here all came from a man at least 80 years old with acute or convalescent COVID-19.

The genes are TRBV7-6 and TRBJ1-2; 8 bases align to TRBD1. The CDR3 extends over 14 amino acids. The ends lost 5 bases at V and 4 bases at J; junction bases unmatched: 6. CDR1 is SGHVS, CDR2 FNYEAQ, per germline. The CDR3 loop reads CASSPGQGGYGYTF. CDR3 in DNA: TGTGCCAGCAGCCCCGGACAGGGCGGCTATGGCTACACCTTC.

This clone was detected a few times. The V call is TRBV2, the J call TRBJ2-3; D is perhaps TRBD1 (7 bases). This CDR3 has 14 amino acids. The V end lost 6 bases, the J end lost 6 bases, and 16 bases lay between the germline ends. Per germline, CDR1 SNHLY and CDR2 FYNNEI. In DNA, the CDR3 is TGTGCCAGCAGCGGCCAGGGGGGCAGGGATACGCAGTATTTT. Translated: CASSGQGGRDTQYF.

J is TRBJ1-5 and V is TRBV7-2; D is unresolved. The germline CDR1 and CDR2 sequences are SGHTA and FQGNSA. The CDR3 totals 14 residues. V was cut by 3 bases and J by 3 bases, with 9 bases left in between. DNA for the CDR3: TGTGCCAGCAGCTTCGCAGATTCCAATCAGCCCCAGCATTTT. Its translation is CASSFADSNQPQHF. The full variable domain, completed using reference TRBV7-2 and TRBJ1-5, is GAGVSQSPSNKVTEKGKDVELRCDPISGHTALYWYRQSLGQGLEFLIYFQGNSAPDKSGLPSDRFSAERTGGSVSTLTIQRTQQEDSAVYLCASSFADSNQPQHFGDGTRLSIL.

The rearrangement uses TRBV11-2 and TRBJ2-7; no clear D gene. CDR3 length: 13 amino acids. In germline, CDR1 is SGHAT, CDR2 FQNNGV. The ends were cut back, 3 bases at V and 1 base at J, with 7 bases in the middle. In DNA form, the CDR3 reads TGTGCCAGCAGCTTGTCCAGTTCCTACGAGCAGTACTTC. Its translation is CASSLSSSYEQYF.

The chain is built from TRBV4-1 and TRBJ2-3, with TRBD1 identical over 8 bases. With 0 bases clipped from V and 0 bases from J, the junction kept 5 bases outside the gene matches. Germline V lookup: CDR1 MGHRA, CDR2 YSYEKL. The CDR3 is 17 residues long. As DNA, the CDR3 is TGCGCCAGCAGCCAAGATAGGGGGACAGGCAGCACAGATACGCAGTATTTT. The encoded protein is CASSQDRGTGSTDTQYF.

This clone was seen only a few times. The rearrangement links TRBV18 to TRBJ1-1, with D perhaps matching TRBD1 (5 bases). V was pared by 3 bases and J by 5 bases, with 10 bases between. Germline-derived CDR1 and CDR2 are KGHSH and LQKENI. The CDR3 is 13 amino acids. The CDR3 region is CASSPDQGTEAFF. CDR3 in DNA: TGTGCCAGCTCACCGGACCAGGGTACTGAAGCTTTCTTT.

This sequence joins TRBV7-9 and TRBJ1-2; 8 bases line up with TRBD1. After removal of 2 bases from V and 8 bases from J, the junction contained 4 bases not matched to a gene. Germline V gene sequence: CDR1 SEHNR, CDR2 FQNEAQ (reference sequence). This CDR3 region has 13 residues. Written as DNA, the CDR3 is TGTGCCAGCAGCTTACGGGACAGGAACGGCTACACCTTC. The encoded protein is CASSLRDRNGYTF.

The genes are TRBV4-3 and TRBJ2-3; 13 bases are a match to TRBD2. CDR3 length equals 17 residues. V lost 1 base and J lost 5; bases outside the gene matches: 6. CDR1 LGHNA and CDR2 YSLEER come from the germline V gene. DNA for the CDR3: TGCGCCAGCAGCCAAGGAAGACTAGCGGGGGGTCTAGATACGCAGTATTTT. This translates into CASSQGRLAGGLDTQYF.